What follows are 18 T cell receptor beta chains derived from one specimen sequenced in a study of beta chain features in type 1 diabetes. The whole isolated RNA underwent reverse transcription, so sequencing captured expressed TCRB transcripts. Assay used: immunoSEQ multiplex PCR; TCRdb lists only in-frame clones, some missing. The data contain 330,000 or so clones, roughly 21% of them seen just once; the ten biggest clones take up about 0.044%. Specimen: naive CD4+ T cells from blood. These receptors all come from a woman aged 18-35 years in good health.

The chain links TRBV7-2 to TRBJ2-4, with D possibly TRBD2 on 5 matching bases. The CDR3 consists of 13 residues. V was cut by 0 bases and J by 8 bases, with 8 bases left in between. Germline V gives CDR1 SGHTA, CDR2 FQGNSA. The DNA for the CDR3 is TGTGCCAGCAGCTTAGCGCTGAGGGACATTCAGTACTTC. This codes for CASSLALRDIQYF. Full variable domain (missing parts from reference TRBV7-2 and TRBJ2-4): GAGVSQSPSNKVTEKGKDVELRCDPISGHTALYWYRQSLGQGLEFLIYFQGNSAPDKSGLPSDRFSAERTGGSVSTLTIQRTQQEDSAVYLCASSLALRDIQYFGAGTRLSVL.

There are a few counts of this clone. The genes are TRBV12-5 and TRBJ1-2; D is unresolved. The V end was cut by 1 base, the J end by 8 bases, with 8 bases between. The CDR3 length is 12 residues. Germline V lookup: CDR1 LGHNT, CDR2 FRNRAP. CDR3: CASGLEFGGYTF. CDR3 nucleotides: TGTGCTAGTGGTTTGGAATTCGGGGGCTACACCTTC.

This clone appeared a few times. The chain recombines TRBV10-3 with TRBJ2-5; 8 bases fit TRBD2. CDR3 length: 16 amino acids. The V gene end was trimmed by 2 bases and the J gene end by 5 bases; junction bases not matched to a gene: 10. Germline values: CDR1 ENHRY, CDR2 SYGVKD. CDR3 residues: CAISEPPRGGGETQYF. The CDR3 DNA sequence: TGTGCCATCAGTGAGCCCCCCCGGGGGGGAGGGGAGACCCAGTACTTC.

This clone has only a few counts. V usage is TRBV15 and J usage is TRBJ2-1; 10 nucleotides match TRBD1. Germline V gives CDR1 LNHNV, CDR2 YYDKDF (reference sequence). Trimming took 4 bases from V and 7 from J; bases not matched to a gene: 1. CDR3 length equals 13 residues. The CDR3 bases are TGTGCCACCAGCACGGGACAGGGGAATGAGCAGTTCTTC. This codes for CATSTGQGNEQFF.

The genes are TRBV20-1 and TRBJ2-1; no clear D gene. CDR3 size: 10 residues. CDR1 is DFQATT, CDR2 SNEGSKA, per germline (reference sequence). V gave up 2 bases and J gave up 9 bases, with 5 bases separating them. CDR3 loop: CSARLGEQFF. CDR3 in DNA: TGCAGTGCTAGACTAGGTGAGCAGTTCTTC.

There are a few counts of this clone. The gene calls are TRBV14 and TRBJ1-4, with 9 nucleotides matching TRBD1. In germline, CDR1 is SGHDN, CDR2 FVKESK. The CDR3 has 15 amino acids. After removal of 4 bases from V and 5 bases from J, the junction contained 5 bases not matched to a gene. CDR3 in amino acids: CASSLYGTGNEKLFF. The CDR3 DNA sequence: TGTGCCAGCAGCCTCTACGGGACAGGGAATGAAAAACTGTTTTTT.

The chain carries TRBV7-9 and TRBJ1-2; 7 bases agree with TRBD1. V gave up 3 bases and J gave up 7 bases; unmatched junction bases: 2. CDR3 length equals 12 residues. In germline, CDR1 is SEHNR, CDR2 FQNEAQ (reference sequence). CDR3 in amino acids: CASSFKGAGYTF. In DNA, the CDR3 is TGTGCCAGCAGCTTTAAGGGGGCTGGCTACACCTTC.

This clone was recorded only once. The genes are TRBV19 and TRBJ1-5; tentatively, D is TRBD1 (5 bases). V was pared by 5 bases and J by 0 bases, with 14 bases between. The V gene's germline CDR1 is LNHDA and CDR2 SQIVND (reference sequence). This CDR3 comprises 16 residues. CDR3 in amino acids: CASSLQGVDSNQPQHF. The CDR3 DNA is TGTGCCAGTAGTCTCCAGGGCGTGGATAGCAATCAGCCCCAGCATTTT.

The sample holds a few counts of this clone. The rearrangement links TRBV18 to TRBJ2-1; D is possibly TRBD1 or TRBD2 (7 bases each). CDR3 length: 15 amino acids. The V gene lost 6 bases and the J gene lost 6 bases, with 18 bases spanning the gap. Germline-derived CDR1 and CDR2 are KGHSH and LQKENI. In DNA form, the CDR3 reads TGTGCCAGCTCCCCAGGGGGGGCGAGGCGCAATGAGCAGTTCTTC. Protein: CASSPGGARRNEQFF.

The J gene is TRBJ1-6, the V gene TRBV4-2; the D is unclear. Between the trimmed V and J ends, which lost 1 base and 10 bases, there was a span of 8 bases. The CDR3 has 13 residues. In germline, CDR1 is LGHNA, CDR2 YNFKEQ. The CDR3 region has the DNA TGTGCCAGCAGCCAAGGGGGAGGCTCACCCCTCCACTTT. It yields the protein CASSQGGGSPLHF.

J is TRBJ2-7 and V is TRBV7-9; a weak D match, TRBD2 (6 bases). Germline lookup yields CDR1 SEHNR and CDR2 FQNEAQ (reference sequence). Trimming left V 5 bases short and J 4 bases short, with 15 bases between. CDR3 length: 14 amino acids. CDR3 region: CASSQGSGRYEQYF. CDR3 DNA sequence: TGTGCCAGCAGCCAAGGGTCAGGGAGGTACGAGCAGTACTTC.

The chain is built from TRBV6-5 and TRBJ1-5; 11 bases fit TRBD1. The CDR3 totals 16 residues. Germline CDR1 MNHEY, CDR2 SVGAGI. The trim removed 3 bases at V and 6 bases at J, leaving 7 bases unmatched. CDR3 coding DNA: TGTGCCAGCAGTTATTTTGGGACAGGGGGGTTTCAGCCCCAGCATTTT. This translates into CASSYFGTGGFQPQHF.

This clone was counted only a few times. V usage is TRBV19 and J usage is TRBJ1-5; D perhaps matches TRBD1 (5 bases). Germline V lookup: CDR1 LNHDA, CDR2 SQIVND (reference sequence). The CDR3 has 15 residues. V gave up 2 bases and J gave up 2 bases, with 10 bases separating them. CDR3 sequence reads: CASSILGARNQPQHF. The DNA for the CDR3 is TGTGCCAGTAGTATATTAGGGGCCCGCAATCAGCCCCAGCATTTT.

This clone was recorded a few times. The chain couples TRBV12-5 to TRBJ2-3, with D uncertain. Trimming pared 2 bases from V and 1 base from J, leaving 7 bases between. The CDR3 is made up of 14 amino acids. The germline CDR1 and CDR2 sequences are LGHNT and FRNRAP. CDR3 residues: CASGLSSGTDTQYF. The CDR3 bases are TGTGCTAGTGGTTTGTCTTCGGGCACAGATACGCAGTATTTT.

This sequence joins TRBV9 and TRBJ2-7; TRBD1 matches 8 bases. Germline trimming cut 0 bases from V and 7 bases from J; bases unmatched to any gene: 6. CDR1 and CDR2 (germline): SGDLS, YYNGEE. This CDR3 comprises 14 residues. This CDR3 reads CASSVGTGTREQYF. The CDR3 DNA follows: TGTGCCAGCAGCGTAGGGACAGGGACTCGAGAGCAGTACTTC.

The sample holds one count of this clone. The genes are TRBV5-4 and TRBJ2-7, with D perhaps matching TRBD2 (5 bases). This CDR3 has 16 residues. Trimming pared 0 bases from V and 3 bases from J, leaving 16 bases between. Germline loops: CDR1 SGHNT, CDR2 YYREEE (reference sequence). This CDR3 reads CASSLGRETAGYEQYF. CDR3 DNA: TGTGCCAGCAGCTTGGGGAGAGAAACCGCGGGCTACGAGCAGTACTTC.

A few counts support this clone. The V gene is TRBV18, the J gene TRBJ2-1; TRBD2 aligns across 13 bases. The CDR3 has 16 residues. The germline V gene encodes CDR1 KGHSH and CDR2 LQKENI. With 5 bases clipped from V and 9 bases from J, the junction kept 10 bases outside the gene matches. CDR3 in amino acids: CASSANGLAGDIEQFF. CDR3 DNA sequence: TGTGCCAGCTCAGCTAACGGACTAGCGGGAGACATTGAGCAGTTCTTC. Full variable domain (rest looked up from reference TRBV18 and TRBJ2-1): NAGVMQNPRHLVRRRGQEARLRCSPMKGHSHVYWYRQLPEEGLKFMVYLQKENIIDESGMPKERFSAEFPKEGPSILRIQQVVRGDSAAYFCASSANGLAGDIEQFFGPGTRLTVL.

This rearrangement joins TRBV19 to TRBJ2-3; no clear D. V lost 6 bases and J lost 2, with 12 bases in between. Per the germline V gene, CDR1 is LNHDA and CDR2 is SQIVND (reference sequence). There are 14 residues in the CDR3. The CDR3 nucleotides read TGTGCCAGTAGGGAGAAAGTATTCACAGATACGCAGTATTTT. Amino acid sequence: CASREKVFTDTQYF.